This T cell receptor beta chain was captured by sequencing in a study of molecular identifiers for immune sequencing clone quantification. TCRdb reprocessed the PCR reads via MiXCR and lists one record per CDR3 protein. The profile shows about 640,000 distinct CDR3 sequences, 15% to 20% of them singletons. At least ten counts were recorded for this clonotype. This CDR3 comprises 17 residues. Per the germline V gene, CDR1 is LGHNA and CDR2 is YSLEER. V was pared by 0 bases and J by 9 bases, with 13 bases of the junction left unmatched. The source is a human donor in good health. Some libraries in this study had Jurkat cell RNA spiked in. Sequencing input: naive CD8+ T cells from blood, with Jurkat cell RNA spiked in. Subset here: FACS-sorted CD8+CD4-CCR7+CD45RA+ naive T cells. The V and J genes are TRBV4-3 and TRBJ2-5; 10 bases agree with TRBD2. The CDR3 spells CASSQDPPPSGGRAQYF. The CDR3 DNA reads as TGCGCCAGCAGCCAAGACCCCCCCCCTAGCGGGGGCCGGGCCCAGTACTTC.